One sample yielded the 3 T cell receptor beta chains listed below, sequenced in a study of shared clonotypes between healthy human individuals. This table comes from immunoSEQ multiplex PCR, and its TCRdb copy is limited to in-frame clones, with some not included. Of over a million clones detected, roughly 96% appear once; the ten largest clones hold approximately 1.1%. Sequencing was carried out using naive CD4+ T cells sorted from blood. Subset of the sample: CD45RA+ positively selected. The receptors were sampled from a man between 25 and 39 years old in good health.

The chain uses TRBV7-9 and TRBJ2-6; possibly TRBD1 or TRBD2 for D (6 bases each). Trimming stripped 8 bases from V and 0 bases from J, with 20 bases between. This CDR3 spans 18 amino acids. Germline loops: CDR1 SEHNR, CDR2 FQNEAQ (reference sequence). The DNA of the CDR3 is TGTGCCAGCTGGGTAGGCAAGGGGGAGGACTCTGGGGCCAACGTCCTGACTTTC. Residues: CASWVGKGEDSGANVLTF. Variable domain in full (rest from reference TRBV7-9 and TRBJ2-6): DTGVSQNPRHKITKRGQNVTFRCDPISEHNRLYWYRQTLGQGPEFLTYFQNEAQLEKSRLLSDRFSAERPKGSFSTLEIQRTEQGDSAMYLCASWVGKGEDSGANVLTFGAGSRLTVL.

This chain connects TRBV6-5 to TRBJ2-7; TRBD2 matches at 7 bases. The V gene end was trimmed by 6 bases and the J gene end by 0 bases; junction bases not matched to a gene: 8. The CDR3 loop spans 15 amino acids. Germline V gene data show CDR1 as MNHEY and CDR2 as SVGAGI. CDR3 nucleotides: TGTGCCAGCAGGGGCCTAGCGGCAAGCTCCTACGAGCAGTACTTC. Protein product: CASRGLAASSYEQYF.

V is TRBV11-2 and J is TRBJ2-7; D call uncertain. The CDR3 has 15 residues. Per the germline V gene, CDR1 is SGHAT and CDR2 is FQNNGV. Trimming took 1 base from V and 7 from J, leaving 17 bases between them. CDR3 in DNA: TGTGCCAGCAGCTTAGGTCACACCCCGCTCTCGGAGCAGTACTTC. The encoded protein is CASSLGHTPLSEQYF. Together with reference TRBV11-2 and TRBJ2-7, the CDR3 gives the full variable domain: EAGVAQSPRYKIIEKRQSVAFWCNPISGHATLYWYQQILGQGPKLLIQFQNNGVVDDSQLPKDRFSAERLKGVDSTLKIQPAKLEDSAVYLCASSLGHTPLSEQYFGPGTRLTVT.